These 6 T cell receptor beta chains originate from one sample sequenced in a study of T-cell memory formation after mild COVID-19. TCRdb processed the 5' RACE reads anew with MiXCR; each CDR3 protein has one entry. Of about 470,000 distinct CDR3 sequences listed, 20% to 25% were seen once; the top ten hold roughly an eighth. The sample consisted of PBMCs or a T cell subset sorted from them (not recorded which). The receptors derive from an adult woman who had mild COVID-19 (a few samples of this study predate the infection). Cell type and time point are not known.

Note on this clonotype: A junction end diverges from the germline sequence, so it may reflect a read error. The V and J genes are TRBV5-1 and TRBJ1-1; D unresolved. Germline V gene sequence: CDR1 SGHRS, CDR2 YFSETQ. The CDR3 contains 13 residues. CDR3 nucleotide sequence: TGTGCCAGCAGCTTTCAGGAGAACACTGAAGCTTTCTTT. It translates to CASSFQENTEAFF.

The chain is built from TRBV20-1 and TRBJ2-1, with no clear D. Trimming took 0 bases from V and 4 from J, leaving 7 bases between them. CDR1 and CDR2 from the germline V gene are DFQATT and SNEGSKA (reference sequence). This CDR3 contains 13 residues. CDR3 sequence: CSARDHWYNEQFF. For the CDR3, the DNA is TGCAGTGCTAGAGATCACTGGTACAATGAGCAGTTCTTC.

CDR3 loop: CAIGPWGAWETQYF. CDR3 coding DNA: TGTGCCATCGGCCCGTGGGGGGCATGGGAGACCCAGTACTTC. The chain is built from TRBV6-1 and TRBJ2-5; D tentatively reads TRBD1 or TRBD2 (6 bases each). In germline, CDR1 is MNHNS, CDR2 SASEGT. There are 14 residues in the CDR3. V shed 10 bases and J shed 5 bases, with 20 bases lying between them.

This clonotype occurred a few times. The chain uses TRBV7-6 and TRBJ2-1; D might be TRBD1 (6 bases). CDR1 and CDR2 from the germline V gene are SGHVS and FNYEAQ. Trimming shortened V by 8 bases and J by 8 bases, and 19 bases separated the two germline ends. This CDR3 contains 14 residues. The DNA of the CDR3 is TGTGCCAGCGGATTAGGGGGAGTCTTTTATGAGCAGTTCTTC. It is translated as CASGLGGVFYEQFF.

The chain carries TRBV20-1 and TRBJ1-2; TRBD1 might be the D (5 bases). The CDR3 is 12 residues long. Germline values: CDR1 DFQATT, CDR2 SNEGSKA (reference sequence). V shed 3 bases and J shed 4 bases, with 9 bases lying between them. The CDR3 DNA is TGCAGTGCTAGCGGGGGGGTCTATGGCTACACCTTC. This encodes CSASGGVYGYTF.

This clonotype has a handful of counts. The genes are TRBV19 and TRBJ1-2, with 9 nucleotides matching TRBD1. The CDR3 extends over 14 amino acids. Germline V CDR1 and CDR2: LNHDA, SQIVND (reference sequence). J was trimmed by 2 bases and V by 6 bases; bases with no gene match: 4. CDR3 in amino acids: CASRYRGLNYGYTF. The CDR3 coding sequence is TGTGCCAGTAGGTACAGGGGGCTGAACTATGGCTACACCTTC.